This paragraph covers one TCR beta chain sequence. Original data processing: Amplification from reference gene primers served as the basis for estimated nucleated cell counts. TCRdb's table, derived via immunoSEQ multiplex PCR, lists solely in-frame clones and lacks some. V and J calls and clone size come straight from that table; D and trimming were deduced from the DNA. The repertoire includes around 25,000 clones, 70% to 90% of them detected once, and less than 20% sits in the top ten. This specimen comes from a study of blood T cell repertoires in COVID-19. Input material: peripheral blood. This sequence was found in a woman older than 75 with acute or convalescent COVID-19.

The CDR3 spells CATATGVGANVLTF. The CDR3 coding sequence is TGTGCCACCGCAACAGGGGTTGGGGCCAACGTCCTGACTTTC. J is TRBJ2-6 and V is TRBV2, with 7 bases fitting TRBD1. Germline assignment: CDR1 SNHLY and CDR2 FYNNEI. The CDR3 length is 14 residues. The junction had 6 bases not matched to a gene; V was cut back by 10 bases and J by 3 bases.